This T cell receptor beta chain was retrieved from a study of PD-L1 blockade in urothelial cancer. The CDR3 has 16 amino acids. Trimming took 4 bases from V and 6 from J, leaving 19 bases between them. Looked up from germline, CDR1 is SGHNT and CDR2 is YYREEE (reference sequence). Assay: immunoSEQ multiplex PCR; the TCRdb copy retains only in-frame clones and omits some. The repertoire holds some 53,000 clones, with around 77% as singletons. The chain couples TRBV5-4 to TRBJ2-2, with D perhaps matching TRBD1 (6 bases). The sequencing here drew on PBMCs, taken around atezolizumab (anti-PD-L1) treatment. This TCR came from a man between 70 and 80 years old with urothelial cancer. CDR3 sequence reads: CASSAIQGRFPGELFF. The CDR3 coding sequence is TGTGCCAGCAGCGCCATACAGGGAAGGTTCCCCGGGGAGCTGTTTTTT.